The T cell receptor beta chain under discussion was sequenced for a study of blood T cell repertoires in COVID-19. Authors' analysis steps: Reference gene primer amplification gave estimated nucleated cell counts. TCRdb's copy holds only in-frame clones and misses some; the assay was immunoSEQ multiplex PCR. For V, J and clone size, that table is used; D and trimming come from the DNA. The profile covers fewer than 80,000 clones, with about 74% appearing a single time and roughly 30% taken by the ten largest. Germline V gives CDR1 LNHDA, CDR2 SQIVND (reference sequence). V lost 7 bases and J 7 bases, leaving 26 bases between the germline ends. The CDR3 totals 17 residues.

The rearrangement links TRBV19 to TRBJ2-1; D remains ambiguous. Sequenced sample: peripheral blood. This clonotype was obtained from an elderly woman with acute or convalescent COVID-19. CDR3: CASNLAVSEPNWNEQFF. Here the CDR3 DNA reads TGTGCCAGTAATCTGGCCGTGTCGGAGCCGAACTGGAATGAGCAGTTCTTC.